The 32 T cell receptor beta chains below come from one sample, sequenced in a study of blood T cell repertoires in COVID-19. Profiling relied on immunoSEQ multiplex PCR, and the TCRdb table lists in-frame clones only, not all of them. The table records 31,000 or so clones, around 85% of them present only once. The source material was peripheral blood. Receptors originate from a human donor in a cohort sampled during active COVID-19.

This clone was seen only a few times. The CDR3 loop is CASSESTGVTEAFF. DNA of the CDR3: TGCGCCAGCAGTGAGTCGACGGGGGTGACTGAAGCTTTCTTT. The chain couples TRBV10-1 to TRBJ1-1, with a weak D call TRBD1 (5 bases). The V gene lost 0 bases and the J gene lost 5 bases, with 10 bases spanning the gap. Germline V CDR1 and CDR2: WNHNN, SYGVQD (reference sequence). This CDR3 region has 14 residues.

The rearrangement joins TRBV2 to TRBJ1-6, with 9 positions matching TRBD1. CDR1 and CDR2 (germline): SNHLY, FYNNEI. The trim removed 3 bases at V and 10 bases at J, leaving 7 bases unmatched. CDR3 length equals 15 residues. As DNA, the CDR3 is TGTGCCAGCAGTGATTCTGGGACAGGGCTGTCACCCCTCCACTTT. Translation: CASSDSGTGLSPLHF.

CDR3 region: CASSFTGFGEKLFF. The CDR3 nucleotides are TGCGCCAGCAGCTTTACAGGGTTCGGGGAAAAACTGTTTTTT. The rearrangement joins TRBV5-1 to TRBJ1-4; D perhaps matches TRBD1 (6 bases). The germline CDR1 and CDR2 sequences are SGHRS and YFSETQ. The CDR3 sequence is 14 residues long. Trimming cost V 2 bases and J 8 bases, with 13 bases left between them.

The CDR3 bases are TGTGCCAGCAGCGTATTAGCGGGAGTAGCGGAGACCCAGTACTTC. Its translation: CASSVLAGVAETQYF. The gene calls are TRBV9 and TRBJ2-5, with 9 bases identical to TRBD2. Germline loops: CDR1 SGDLS, CDR2 YYNGEE. After removal of 1 base from V and 5 bases from J, the junction contained 6 bases not matched to a gene. This CDR3 region has 15 residues.

V usage is TRBV28 and J usage is TRBJ1-5, with D hard to call. V lost 6 bases to trimming and J lost 2 bases, with 20 bases between them. CDR3 length: 17 residues. CDR1 is MDHEN, CDR2 SYDVKM, per germline. The CDR3 DNA is TGTGCCAGCAGCCCTCCCCCGAGGGTACGACGCAATCAGCCCCAGCATTTT. This translates into CASSPPPRVRRNQPQHF.

The chain uses TRBV19 and TRBJ1-5, with TRBD1 as a possible D gene (6 bases). Trimming removed 5 bases at V and 3 bases at J, with 11 bases between. Germline lookup yields CDR1 LNHDA and CDR2 SQIVND (reference sequence). This CDR3 is built from 14 residues. CDR3 coding DNA: TGTGCCAGTAGTTTCACAGGGAACAATCAGCCCCAGCATTTT. Its protein product is CASSFTGNNQPQHF.

The rearrangement joins TRBV9 to TRBJ2-1; TRBD2 matches 10 bases. Germline CDR1 SGDLS, CDR2 YYNGEE. The CDR3 covers 15 residues. V was pared by 4 bases and J by 7 bases, with 8 bases of the junction left unmatched. CDR3 nucleotide sequence: TGTGCCAGCAGCTCCCTAGCGGGAGATGGGAATGAGCAGTTCTTC. Amino acid sequence: CASSSLAGDGNEQFF.

The rearrangement joins TRBV6-6 to TRBJ1-6; 7 bases map to TRBD1. Germline CDR1 and CDR2: MNHNY and SVGAGI (reference sequence). Losses at the gene ends were 6 bases for V and 7 bases for J; bases not matched to a gene: 6. The CDR3 sequence is 14 residues long. CDR3 sequence: CASSSGDRNSPLHF. The CDR3 bases are TGTGCCAGCAGCTCCGGGGACAGAAATTCACCCCTCCACTTT.

The sample holds one count of this clone. The chain has TRBV10-3 and TRBJ1-1; D is undetermined. The V gene's germline CDR1 is ENHRY and CDR2 SYGVKD. The V end was cut by 0 bases, the J end by 3 bases, with 8 bases between. The CDR3 has 14 amino acids. CDR3 sequence reads: CAISESTSYTEAFF. CDR3 DNA: TGTGCCATCAGTGAGTCGACAAGTTACACTGAAGCTTTCTTT.

The chain carries TRBV27 and TRBJ2-1; TRBD1 matches 10 bases. CDR1 is MNHEY and CDR2 is SMNVEV in the germline V gene (reference sequence). The ends lost 0 bases at V and 2 bases at J; junction bases unmatched: 1. This CDR3 contains 16 residues. CDR3 residues: CASSLSGTGAYNEQFF. The CDR3 DNA reads as TGTGCCAGCAGTTTATCGGGGACAGGGGCCTACAATGAGCAGTTCTTC.

The rearrangement links TRBV6-1 to TRBJ1-2, with 10 bases aligning to TRBD1. V was clipped by 3 bases and J by 6 bases; unmatched bases: 4. This CDR3 has 14 residues. Germline loops: CDR1 MNHNS, CDR2 SASEGT. This CDR3 reads CASSEGQGLDGYTF. As DNA, the CDR3 is TGTGCCAGCAGTGAGGGACAGGGGTTGGATGGCTACACCTTC.

This chain joins TRBV29-1 and TRBJ2-5; D not resolved. The CDR3 sequence is 12 residues long. In germline, CDR1 is SQVTM, CDR2 ANQGSEA. V shed 2 bases and J shed 5 bases, with 9 bases lying between them. Written as DNA, the CDR3 is TGCAGCGTTGAAAAGGAGTGGGAGACCCAGTACTTC. The encoded protein is CSVEKEWETQYF.

The chain recombines TRBV19 with TRBJ2-7, with 13 bases matching TRBD2. After removal of 6 bases from V and 4 bases from J, the junction contained 6 bases not matched to a gene. The germline V gene encodes CDR1 LNHDA and CDR2 SQIVND (reference sequence). This CDR3 comprises 15 residues. CDR3 in amino acids: CASSPGTSGVYEQYF. The CDR3 DNA follows: TGTGCCAGTAGCCCCGGGACTAGCGGGGTGTACGAGCAGTACTTC.

The CDR3 nucleotides are TGTGCCAGCAGTTTACCTCTCGGGGGATCCTCACCCCTCCACTTT. Protein sequence: CASSLPLGGSSPLHF. The chain couples TRBV27 to TRBJ1-6, with D tentatively TRBD1 (5 bases). The V end lost 2 bases, the J end lost 10 bases, and 15 bases lay between the germline ends. CDR1 and CDR2 (germline): MNHEY, SMNVEV (reference sequence). This CDR3 has 15 residues.

The J gene is TRBJ2-7, the V gene TRBV27, with TRBD2 matching 9 bases. The germline CDR1 and CDR2 sequences are MNHEY and SMNVEV (reference sequence). This CDR3 comprises 15 residues. The J segment lost 1 base and the V segment lost 8 bases, leaving 9 bases of the junction unmatched. CDR3 protein: CASFTLSGGSYEQYF. CDR3 bases: TGTGCCAGCTTCACCCTTAGCGGGGGTTCCTACGAGCAGTACTTC.

The J gene is TRBJ2-7, the V gene TRBV19; TRBD2 matches at 7 bases. CDR3 length: 13 residues. The junction had 2 bases not matched to a gene; V was cut back by 6 bases and J by 0 bases. Germline CDR1 reads LNHDA; CDR2 reads SQIVND (reference sequence). As DNA, the CDR3 is TGTGCCAGTAGCCCTAGCGGCTCCTACGAGCAGTACTTC. Protein: CASSPSGSYEQYF.

The chain joins TRBV2 to TRBJ2-6, with 9 bases lining up with TRBD1. J lost 3 bases, V lost 5 bases, and 5 bases had no gene match. This CDR3 spans 16 amino acids. From germline, CDR1 is SNHLY and CDR2 FYNNEI. CDR3 sequence (DNA): TGTGCCAGCAGTTCAACGACAGGGGGTGGGGCCAACGTCCTGACTTTC. Translated, it gives CASSSTTGGGANVLTF.

The genes are TRBV10-3 and TRBJ2-5; tentative D call: TRBD1 (6 bases). The CDR3 has 18 amino acids. Per germline, CDR1 ENHRY and CDR2 SYGVKD. The V end lost 5 bases, the J end lost 1 base, and 23 bases lay between the germline ends. CDR3 DNA sequence: TGTGCCATCAGTTCCCCCCACACCCAGGGGTCCATCCAAGAGACCCAGTACTTC. It specifies CAISSPHTQGSIQETQYF.

The chain is built from TRBV28 and TRBJ1-4; 9 nucleotides match TRBD1. The junction had 10 bases not matched to a gene; V was cut back by 6 bases and J by 8 bases. This CDR3 is built from 15 residues. Per the germline V gene, CDR1 is MDHEN and CDR2 is SYDVKM. The CDR3 here is CASRPGTGSGEKLFF. The CDR3 DNA is TGTGCCAGCAGACCCGGGACAGGGTCTGGAGAAAAACTGTTTTTT.

V gene TRBV11-3 combines with J gene TRBJ1-2; tentative D call: TRBD1 (5 bases). This CDR3 has 15 residues. Deletions cut 6 bases from V and 3 bases from J, with 17 bases between. The germline gives CDR1 SGHNT, CDR2 YENEEA. The CDR3 spells CASRPRQILDYGYTF. The CDR3, as DNA: TGTGCCAGCAGACCCAGACAGATTCTGGACTATGGCTACACCTTC.

This chain joins TRBV10-3 and TRBJ2-3; 12 bases line up with TRBD2. Germline CDR1 is ENHRY and CDR2 is SYGVKD. J gave up 2 bases and V 5 bases, and 5 bases lay outside the gene matches. The CDR3 covers 16 residues. The CDR3 is CAISTGTSGHTDTQYF. The CDR3 DNA sequence: TGTGCCATCAGTACCGGGACTAGCGGGCACACAGATACGCAGTATTTT.

Here the CDR3 DNA reads TGTGCCAGCAGCTCGGACAGGAGTAATGAAAAACTGTTTTTT. Translation gives CASSSDRSNEKLFF. V usage is TRBV7-6 and J usage is TRBJ1-4, with TRBD1 matching 7 bases. The CDR3 is 14 residues long. J lost 4 bases, V lost 4 bases, and 3 bases had no gene match. Germline-derived CDR1 and CDR2 are SGHVS and FNYEAQ.

The chain joins TRBV4-2 to TRBJ2-7, with 11 nucleotides matching TRBD2. The ends lost 5 bases at V and 6 bases at J; junction bases unmatched: 9. The CDR3 runs to 15 residues. Germline CDR1 and CDR2: LGHNA and YNFKEQ. CDR3 DNA sequence: TGTGCCAGCAGCTACGGACTAGCGGGCCCCCTCGAGCAGTACTTC. It codes for CASSYGLAGPLEQYF.

The gene calls are TRBV6-5 and TRBJ2-7, with 9 bases aligning to TRBD1. In germline, CDR1 is MNHEY, CDR2 SVGAGI. Trimming took 5 bases from V and 3 from J; bases not matched to a gene: 5. The CDR3 has 14 residues. CDR3 loop: CASSSGTGNYEQYF. The CDR3 DNA reads as TGTGCCAGCAGTAGCGGGACAGGGAACTACGAGCAGTACTTC.

The chain employs TRBV2 and TRBJ2-6; 7 bases are shared with TRBD1. Germline V gene sequence: CDR1 SNHLY, CDR2 FYNNEI. J lost 2 bases, V lost 2 bases, and 6 bases had no gene match. The CDR3 is 17 amino acids. The CDR3 here is CASSEQGVRAGANVLTF. In nucleotides, the CDR3 is TGTGCCAGCAGTGAACAGGGGGTAAGGGCTGGGGCCAACGTCCTGACTTTC.

The gene calls are TRBV28 and TRBJ2-3; D might be TRBD1 (8 bases). This CDR3 is built from 15 residues. Trimming removed 5 bases at V and 4 bases at J, with 16 bases between. Germline CDR1 is MDHEN and CDR2 is SYDVKM. The CDR3: CASSPNRGGADTQYF. The CDR3, as DNA: TGTGCCAGCAGTCCGAACAGGGGGGGAGCAGATACGCAGTATTTT.

The chain recombines TRBV7-3 with TRBJ2-6; maybe TRBD2 (5 bases). V was shortened by 5 bases and J by 3 bases, with 11 bases between the two germline ends. CDR1 SGHTA and CDR2 FQGTGA come from the germline V gene. The CDR3 covers 15 residues. CDR3 sequence reads: CASSTGSLGANVLTF. In nucleotides, the CDR3 is TGTGCCAGCAGCACGGGGTCCCTTGGGGCCAACGTCCTGACTTTC.

The rearrangement links TRBV7-3 to TRBJ2-3; D call uncertain. V shed 2 bases and J shed 2 bases, with 8 bases lying between them. CDR3 size: 14 residues. The germline V gene has CDR1 SGHTA and CDR2 FQGTGA. The CDR3 nucleotides read TGTGCCAGCAGCTTAGGGCCATACACAGATACGCAGTATTTT. Its translation is CASSLGPYTDTQYF.

The chain has TRBV7-2 and TRBJ2-7; 7 positions agree with TRBD2. The CDR3 is made up of 14 amino acids. V was pared by 5 bases and J by 4 bases, with 8 bases of the junction left unmatched. Germline V lookup: CDR1 SGHTA, CDR2 FQGNSA. The CDR3 DNA reads TGTGCCAGCAGCGTCAGGGAGGGTGGTTACGAGCAGTACTTC. As protein: CASSVREGGYEQYF.

The J gene is TRBJ2-3, the V gene TRBV18; 8 bases map to TRBD1. CDR3 length: 15 amino acids. Germline CDR1 and CDR2: KGHSH and LQKENI. The trim removed 3 bases at V and 0 bases at J, leaving 2 bases unmatched. CDR3 in amino acids: CASSPQGASTDTQYF. The DNA for the CDR3 is TGTGCCAGCTCACCGCAGGGGGCGAGCACAGATACGCAGTATTTT.

This clone was seen a single time. The CDR3 loop reads CASSSGLAYNEQFF. For the CDR3, the DNA is TGCGCCAGCAGCTCGGGACTAGCCTACAATGAGCAGTTCTTC. This chain joins TRBV5-1 and TRBJ2-1, with 8 bases identical to TRBD2. This CDR3 contains 14 residues. CDR1 and CDR2 (germline): SGHRS, YFSETQ. The V gene end was trimmed by 3 bases and the J gene end by 2 bases; junction bases not matched to a gene: 1.

This clone was counted a single time. The chain has TRBV7-3 and TRBJ2-1; TRBD2 aligns across 7 bases. Trimming took 0 bases from V and 0 from J; bases not matched to a gene: 2. CDR1 SGHTA and CDR2 FQGTGA come from the germline V gene. CDR3 size: 16 residues. The chain's CDR3 is CASSLTRTSSYNEQFF. The CDR3 DNA reads as TGTGCCAGCAGCTTAACAAGGACTAGCTCCTACAATGAGCAGTTCTTC.